The clone carrying this TCR beta chain has at least ten counts. No antigen is known for it. Unique molecular identifiers were added to individual cDNA molecules. TCRdb itself ran the 5' RACE reads through MiXCR, one entry per CDR3 protein. The sample holds 25,000 to 35,000 distinct CDR3 sequences, around 3% seen once. The data were taken from a study of early T cells in non-severe SARS-CoV-2 infection. Study information: Sequencing of bulk RNA from unsorted whole blood was done, without chain pairing.

Whole-study findings and limits: VDJdb matches were skewed toward anti-spike CD8 T cell responses.

The CDR3 extends over 15 amino acids. With 5 bases clipped from V and 1 base from J, the junction kept 6 bases outside the gene matches. Germline CDR1 is MNHEY and CDR2 is SVGAGI. The chain combines TRBV6-5 with TRBJ2-3, with 7 bases fitting TRBD2. The sequenced material came from whole blood. The TCR originated in an adult who was a healthcare worker with PCR-confirmed SARS-CoV-2 infection or an uninfected control (not recorded which). The DNA of the CDR3 is TGTGCCAGCAGTCGATATCGGGGGGGCACAGATACGCAGTATTTT. Residues: CASSRYRGGTDTQYF.